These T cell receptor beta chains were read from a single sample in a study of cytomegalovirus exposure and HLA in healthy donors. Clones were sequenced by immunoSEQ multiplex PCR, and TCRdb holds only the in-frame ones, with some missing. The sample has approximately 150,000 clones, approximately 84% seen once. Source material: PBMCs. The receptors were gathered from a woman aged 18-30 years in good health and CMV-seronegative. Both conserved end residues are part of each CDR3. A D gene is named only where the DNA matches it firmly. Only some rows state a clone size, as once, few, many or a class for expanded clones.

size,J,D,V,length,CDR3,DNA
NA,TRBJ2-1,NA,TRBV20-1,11,CSARPTGEQFF,TGCAGTGCTAGACCGACAGGAGAGCAGTTCTTC
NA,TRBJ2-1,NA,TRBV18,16,CASSPTAQAAYNEQFF,TGTGCCAGCTCACCAACCGCCCAGGCCGCCTACAATGAGCAGTTCTTC
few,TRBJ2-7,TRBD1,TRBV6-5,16,CASSYDREGATYEQYF,TGTGCCAGCAGTTACGATAGAGAGGGGGCTACCTACGAGCAGTACTTC
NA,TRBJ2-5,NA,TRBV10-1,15,CARTYSGLSQETQYF,TGCGCCAGAACATATAGCGGCCTTAGCCAAGAGACCCAGTACTTC
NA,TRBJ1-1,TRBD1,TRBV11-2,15,CASSLGQGPNTEAFF,TGTGCCAGCAGCTTGGGACAGGGGCCGAACACTGAAGCTTTCTTT
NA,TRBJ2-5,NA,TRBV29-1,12,CSARRETGAQYF,TGCAGCGCTCGGAGGGAGACCGGGGCCCAGTACTTC
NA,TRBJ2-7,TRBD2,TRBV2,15,CAGGSLAGSSYEQYF,TGTGCCGGAGGGTCACTAGCGGGAAGCTCCTACGAGCAGTACTTC
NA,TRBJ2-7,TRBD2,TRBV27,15,CASSPIGGGGGEQYF,TGTGCCAGCAGTCCGATTGGTGGGGGGGGAGGAGAGCAGTACTTC
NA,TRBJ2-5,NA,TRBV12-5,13,CASGFGGSETQYF,TGTGCTAGTGGTTTCGGGGGTTCAGAGACCCAGTACTTC
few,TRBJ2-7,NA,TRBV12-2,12,CASRLTSYEQYF,TGTGCAAGTCGCTTGACATCCTACGAGCAGTACTTC
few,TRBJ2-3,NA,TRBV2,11,CASSTTDTQYF,TGTGCCAGCAGTACTACAGATACGCAGTATTTT
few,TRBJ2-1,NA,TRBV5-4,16,CASSLDVTDFYNEQFF,TGTGCCAGCAGCTTGGACGTGACGGACTTCTACAATGAGCAGTTCTTC
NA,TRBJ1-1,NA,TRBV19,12,CASSFRTAEAFF,TGTGCCAGTAGTTTCAGGACAGCTGAAGCTTTCTTT
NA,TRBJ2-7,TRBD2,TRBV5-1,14,CASSRSGTSLEQYF,TGCGCCAGCAGCAGGAGCGGGACCTCCCTAGAGCAGTACTTC
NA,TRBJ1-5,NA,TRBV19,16,CASSMTGDNSNQPQHF,TGTGCCAGTAGTATGACGGGGGATAATAGCAATCAGCCCCAGCATTTT
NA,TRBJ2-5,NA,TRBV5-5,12,CASSLEWETQYF,TGTGCCAGCAGCTTAGAGTGGGAGACCCAGTACTTC
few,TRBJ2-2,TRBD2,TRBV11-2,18,CASSLPTSGRRATGELFF,TGTGCCAGCAGCCTTCCGACTAGCGGGAGGCGGGCAACCGGGGAGCTGTTTTTT
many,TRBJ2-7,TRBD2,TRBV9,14,CASSPPGLAVEQYF,TGTGCCAGCAGCCCCCCGGGACTAGCGGTTGAGCAGTACTTC
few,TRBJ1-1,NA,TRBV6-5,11,CASRGNTEAFF,TGTGCCAGCAGGGGCAACACTGAAGCTTTCTTT
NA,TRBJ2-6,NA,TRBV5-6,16,CASSLIDTSGANVLTF,TGTGCCAGCAGCTTGATAGACACCTCTGGGGCCAACGTCCTGACTTTC
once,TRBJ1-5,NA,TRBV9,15,CASSPRDTSNQPQHF,TGTGCCAGCAGCCCCCGGGACACCAGCAATCAGCCCCAGCATTTT
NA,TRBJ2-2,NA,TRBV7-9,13,CASSHGGAGELFF,TGTGCCAGCAGCCACGGAGGCGCCGGGGAGCTGTTTTTT
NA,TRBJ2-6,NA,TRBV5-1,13,CATQASGANVLTF,TGCGCCACCCAGGCTTCTGGGGCCAACGTCCTGACTTTC
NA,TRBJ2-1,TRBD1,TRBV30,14,CAWNQDRGGNEQFF,TGTGCCTGGAATCAGGACAGGGGAGGCAATGAGCAGTTCTTC
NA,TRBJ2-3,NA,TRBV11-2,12,CASSLDYTGQYF,TGTGCCAGCAGCTTAGACTACACGGGGCAGTATTTT
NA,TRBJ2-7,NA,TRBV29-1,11,CSALQGYEQYF,TGCAGCGCTTTACAGGGATACGAGCAGTACTTC
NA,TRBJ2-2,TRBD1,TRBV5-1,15,CASISDQGAPGELFF,TGCGCCAGCATTTCAGACCAGGGGGCCCCCGGGGAGCTGTTTTTT
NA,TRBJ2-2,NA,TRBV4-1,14,CASSQEAGTGELFF,TGCGCCAGCAGCCAAGAGGCGGGAACCGGGGAGCTGTTTTTT
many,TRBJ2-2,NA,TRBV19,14,CASSISTDTGELFF,TGTGCCAGTAGTATAAGTACAGACACCGGGGAGCTGTTTTTT
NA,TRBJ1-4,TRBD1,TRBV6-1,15,CASRTLRDRAGKLFF,TGTGCCAGCAGAACGCTCCGGGACAGGGCAGGAAAACTGTTTTTT
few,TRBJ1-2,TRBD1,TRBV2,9,CASGRGDTF,TGTGCCAGCGGCAGGGGGGACACCTTC
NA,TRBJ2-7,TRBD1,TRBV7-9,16,CSSTRINVRGIHEQYF,TGTTCCAGCACCCGAATTAATGTCAGGGGGATCCACGAGCAGTACTTC
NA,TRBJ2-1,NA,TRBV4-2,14,CASSPGTTYNEQFF,TGTGCCAGCAGCCCCGGAACTACTTACAATGAGCAGTTCTTC
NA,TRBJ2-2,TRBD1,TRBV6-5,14,CASRTDRGRGELFF,TGTGCCAGCAGGACGGACAGGGGGCGAGGGGAGCTGTTTTTT
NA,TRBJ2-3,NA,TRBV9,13,CASSGALDDTQYF,TGTGCCAGCAGCGGTGCTCTAGACGATACGCAGTATTTT
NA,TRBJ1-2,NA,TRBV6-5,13,CASPPGGGHGYTF,TGTGCCAGCCCCCCCGGCGGCGGCCATGGCTACACCTTC
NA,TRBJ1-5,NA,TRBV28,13,CASSLNPSPTQHF,TGTGCCAGCAGTTTGAATCCCAGTCCGACCCAGCATTTT
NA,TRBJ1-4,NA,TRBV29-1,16,CSVEDWEGAGHEKLFF,TGCAGCGTTGAAGATTGGGAGGGCGCAGGGCATGAAAAACTGTTTTTT
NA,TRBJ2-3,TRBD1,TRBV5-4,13,CASSTRGGDTQYF,TGTGCCAGCAGCACGAGAGGGGGCGATACGCAGTATTTT
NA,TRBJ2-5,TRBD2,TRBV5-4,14,CASSSLAGQETQYF,TGTGCCAGCAGCTCCTTAGCGGGGCAAGAGACCCAGTACTTC
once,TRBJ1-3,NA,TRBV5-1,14,CASSLAGLGNTIYF,TGCGCCAGCAGCTTGGCAGGTTTAGGAAACACCATATATTTT
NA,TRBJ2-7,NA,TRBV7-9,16,CASSLLVGTRNYEQYF,TGTGCCAGCAGCTTACTGGTAGGGACACGGAACTACGAGCAGTACTTC
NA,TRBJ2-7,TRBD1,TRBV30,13,CAWSLPGQAEQYF,TGTGCCTGGAGTCTGCCGGGACAGGCCGAGCAGTACTTC
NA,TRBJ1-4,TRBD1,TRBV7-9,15,CASSFGDRGGGKLFF,TGTGCCAGCAGCTTTGGGGACAGGGGCGGAGGAAAACTGTTTTTT
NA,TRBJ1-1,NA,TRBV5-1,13,CASSLVEDTEAFF,TGCGCCAGCAGCTTGGTAGAGGACACTGAAGCTTTCTTT
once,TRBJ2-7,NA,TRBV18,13,CASSNRGSYEQYF,TGTGCCAGCTCAAATAGAGGGAGTTACGAGCAGTACTTC
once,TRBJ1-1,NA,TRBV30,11,CAFEPDLEAFF,TGTGCCTTCGAACCGGACTTAGAAGCTTTCTTT
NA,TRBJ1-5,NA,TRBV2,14,CASSEEAGVQPQHF,TGTGCCAGCAGTGAAGAGGCAGGGGTTCAGCCCCAGCATTTT
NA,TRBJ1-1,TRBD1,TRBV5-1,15,CASSVGTGGYTEAFF,TGCGCCAGCAGCGTAGGAACAGGGGGCTACACTGAAGCTTTCTTT
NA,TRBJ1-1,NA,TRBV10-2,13,CASSENSQGAAFF,TGCGCCAGCAGTGAGAATTCACAGGGCGCAGCTTTCTTT
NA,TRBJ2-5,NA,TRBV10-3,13,CAISASGQETQYF,TGTGCCATCAGTGCTTCAGGGCAAGAGACCCAGTACTTC